These 20 T cell receptor beta chains were sequenced from one sample in a study of cytomegalovirus exposure and HLA in healthy donors (dated by TCRdb to between 2016 and 2019). Preparation of the library involved the immunoSEQ multiplex PCR assay. A mixture of 60 forward primers for TCR Vbeta segments and 13 reverse primers for TCR Jbeta segments was used in the multiplex PCR. What TCRdb holds here is the immuneACCESS table cut down to in-frame rearrangements. Part of the clones is not present; checked against another copy, under half of the missing clones reflect an unresolved V gene, and the others are unexplained. This sample is represented by 130,000 or so clones; approximately 80% of them were singletons. The top ten clones comprise 2.5% to 3% of the sample. Material: PBMCs. The receptor source for this set is a woman aged 18-29 years in good health and CMV-seropositive.

This chain connects TRBV6-1 to TRBJ1-2, with TRBD1 identical over 7 bases. Trimming took 2 bases from V and 7 from J; bases not matched to a gene: 4. Germline V CDR1 and CDR2: MNHNS, SASEGT. The CDR3 contains 13 residues. As DNA, the CDR3 is TGTGCCAGCAGTGAAAAGGGGGCCGGTGGCTACACCTTC. It encodes CASSEKGAGGYTF.

This clone was counted a few times. The rearrangement links TRBV5-6 to TRBJ2-5; 12 bases align to TRBD2. The CDR3 covers 15 residues. V lost 1 base, J lost 7 bases, and 5 bases stayed unmatched. Germline V CDR1 and CDR2: SGHDT, YYEEEE. CDR3 sequence reads: CASSLLTSGGPTQYF. CDR3 DNA sequence: TGTGCCAGCAGCTTGCTGACTAGCGGGGGACCGACCCAGTACTTC.

The genes are TRBV19 and TRBJ1-2; 9 nucleotides agree with TRBD1. The germline gives CDR1 LNHDA, CDR2 SQIVND (reference sequence). The junction had 9 bases not matched to a gene; V was cut back by 3 bases and J by 4 bases. The CDR3 length is 16 residues. The CDR3 DNA sequence: TGTGCCAGTAGTATTCCGGGACAGGGCCCCACCTATGGCTACACCTTC. Protein product: CASSIPGQGPTYGYTF.

CDR3 sequence (DNA): TGTGCCAGCAGCCCGCGGGCCAACTATGGCTACACCTTC. Encoded protein: CASSPRANYGYTF. J is TRBJ1-2 and V is TRBV9, with unresolved D. Germline-derived CDR1 and CDR2 are SGDLS and YYNGEE. Trimming shortened V by 4 bases and J by 2 bases, and 9 bases separated the two germline ends. The CDR3 is 13 residues long.

The V and J genes are TRBV7-9 and TRBJ2-1, with D possibly being TRBD1 (6 bases). The CDR3 is 14 residues long. The ends were cut back, 4 bases at V and 4 bases at J, with 11 bases in the middle. Germline V gene data show CDR1 as SEHNR and CDR2 as FQNEAQ (reference sequence). The CDR3 reads CASSYNREYNEQFF. CDR3 bases: TGTGCCAGCAGCTACAACAGGGAATACAATGAGCAGTTCTTC.

V usage is TRBV5-1 and J usage is TRBJ2-1; D is possibly TRBD2 (6 bases). Trimming cost V 5 bases and J 5 bases, with 11 bases left between them. The germline gives CDR1 SGHRS, CDR2 YFSETQ. The CDR3 runs 13 residues. The CDR3 reads CASRAGGDNEQFF. CDR3 in DNA: TGCGCCAGCAGGGCCGGGGGAGACAATGAGCAGTTCTTC.

The chain has TRBV4-2 and TRBJ2-3; 7 bases line up with TRBD2. V lost 5 bases, J lost 1 base, and 12 bases stayed unmatched. The length of the CDR3 is 17 residues. Germline loops: CDR1 LGHNA, CDR2 YNFKEQ. The CDR3 spells CASSSPVGRGGTDTQYF. CDR3 coding DNA: TGTGCCAGCAGCTCCCCAGTTGGCCGGGGGGGCACAGATACGCAGTATTTT.

This chain joins TRBV19 and TRBJ1-5, with TRBD1 as a possible D gene (5 bases). The germline V gene encodes CDR1 LNHDA and CDR2 SQIVND (reference sequence). This CDR3 contains 15 residues. Trimming pared 11 bases from V and 1 base from J, leaving 18 bases between. Written as DNA, the CDR3 is TGTGCCGGAAGACAGAAATTCGAAAGCAATCAGCCCCAGCATTTT. Its protein is CAGRQKFESNQPQHF.

The J gene is TRBJ2-2, the V gene TRBV20-1, with TRBD1 matching 8 bases. This CDR3 contains 11 residues. V lost 4 bases to trimming and J lost 13 bases; unmatched junction nucleotides: 5. From germline, CDR1 is DFQATT and CDR2 SNEGSKA (reference sequence). The CDR3 DNA reads as TGCAGTGCTACAGGGGGCGACGGGCTGTTTTTT. It encodes CSATGGDGLFF.

This chain uses TRBV6-1 with TRBJ2-7, with 9 bases lining up with TRBD1. Germline lookup yields CDR1 MNHNS and CDR2 SASEGT. There are 13 residues in the CDR3. Germline trimming cut 7 bases from V and 3 bases from J; bases unmatched to any gene: 4. The CDR3 nucleotides read TGTGCCAGCACCGGGACAGGGCGCTACGAGCAGTACTTC. Its protein product is CASTGTGRYEQYF.

This clone was counted between two and nine times. V is TRBV5-1 and J is TRBJ2-1, with a possible D match to TRBD2 (6 bases). V was cut by 4 bases and J by 9 bases, with 17 bases left in between. Germline V CDR1 and CDR2: SGHRS, YFSETQ. The CDR3 loop spans 14 amino acids. The CDR3 sequence: CASSPRDSPGEQFF. CDR3 DNA: TGCGCCAGCAGCCCCCGGGACTCTCCTGGTGAGCAGTTCTTC.

This rearrangement joins TRBV2 to TRBJ1-4; D call uncertain. The germline CDR1 and CDR2 sequences are SNHLY and FYNNEI. The V gene lost 0 bases and the J gene lost 8 bases, with 7 bases spanning the gap. The CDR3 is made up of 13 amino acids. The CDR3 nucleotides are TGTGCCAGCAGTGAAGCACAATGCGAAAAACTGTTTTTT. Protein: CASSEAQCEKLFF.

V is TRBV5-5 and J is TRBJ2-7; 10 bases line up with TRBD1. This CDR3 has 15 residues. Germline CDR1 and CDR2: SGHKS and YYEKEE (reference sequence). With 2 bases clipped from V and 4 bases from J, the junction kept 6 bases outside the gene matches. The CDR3 region is CASSFPGQGIYEQYF. The DNA of the CDR3 is TGTGCCAGCAGCTTCCCGGGACAGGGGATTTACGAGCAGTACTTC.

The chain links TRBV6-5 to TRBJ2-5; D might be TRBD1 (5 bases). The germline V gene has CDR1 MNHEY and CDR2 SVGAGI. Trimming took off 2 bases at V and 5 bases at J, with 6 bases between the two ends. The CDR3 contains 12 residues. The CDR3 DNA follows: TGTGCCAGCAGTTACAAGGGGGAGACCCAGTACTTC. Its translation is CASSYKGETQYF.

This clone was seen once. The rearrangement uses TRBV7-2 and TRBJ1-6; D remains unclear. The CDR3 extends over 14 amino acids. Looked up from germline, CDR1 is SGHTA and CDR2 is FQGNSA. V gave up 3 bases and J gave up 7 bases, with 10 bases separating them. The CDR3 loop is CASSFQVSNSPLHF. The CDR3 region has the DNA TGTGCCAGCAGCTTTCAGGTTTCAAATTCACCCCTCCACTTT.

The count of this clone is one. The chain recombines TRBV7-9 with TRBJ2-7; 7 bases are shared with TRBD1. The CDR3 is 13 amino acids. From germline, CDR1 is SEHNR and CDR2 FQNEAQ (reference sequence). The ends lost 1 base at V and 3 bases at J; junction bases unmatched: 0. The CDR3 nucleotides are TGTGCCAGCAGCTTAGGGGACAGCTACGAGCAGTACTTC. Translating gives CASSLGDSYEQYF.

The rearrangement joins TRBV6-5 to TRBJ1-6; D unresolved. The V gene lost 0 bases and the J gene lost 6 bases, with 9 bases spanning the gap. The CDR3 runs 15 residues. Looked up from germline, CDR1 is MNHEY and CDR2 is SVGAGI. The CDR3 reads CASSYSEGSNSPLHF. CDR3 in DNA: TGTGCCAGCAGTTACTCGGAGGGTTCTAATTCACCCCTCCACTTT.

The rearrangement joins TRBV11-1 to TRBJ1-5; the match to TRBD1 covers 9 bases. This CDR3 spans 13 amino acids. V gave up 5 bases and J gave up 7 bases; unmatched junction bases: 3. Per the germline V gene, CDR1 is SGHAT and CDR2 is FQDESV (reference sequence). CDR3 DNA: TGTGCCAGCAGCGCCACAGGGGGCCAGCCCCAGCATTTT. This gives the protein CASSATGGQPQHF.

CDR3 region: CASSIDLITETNTGELFF. The DNA for the CDR3 is TGTGCCAGTAGTATAGATCTTATAACAGAGACGAACACCGGGGAGCTGTTTTTT. The V call is TRBV19, the J call TRBJ2-2; D uncertain. Looked up from germline, CDR1 is LNHDA and CDR2 is SQIVND (reference sequence). The germline V and J ends were trimmed by 0 bases and 0 bases, with 14 bases remaining between them. This CDR3 is built from 18 residues.

V gene TRBV2 combines with J gene TRBJ2-7; 9 positions agree with TRBD1. V dropped 9 bases and J dropped 4; count of bases not matched to a gene: 10. Germline V gene sequence: CDR1 SNHLY, CDR2 FYNNEI. CDR3 length: 14 residues. CDR3 in amino acids: CASQGRTGAYEQYF. The CDR3 region has the DNA TGTGCCAGTCAGGGCAGGACAGGGGCGTACGAGCAGTACTTC.